This TCR beta chain was identified in a study of T cell changes during pregnancy in multiple sclerosis. Losses at the gene ends were 4 bases for V and 2 bases for J; bases not matched to a gene: 9. The germline gives CDR1 SGHDT, CDR2 YYEEEE. CDR3 length: 16 residues. Using immunoSEQ multiplex PCR, the repertoire was profiled, and TCRdb retains in-frame clones only, with some absent. The table records about 22,000 clones, 90% to 95% of them present only once. The sequences come from CD4+ T cells from peripheral blood mononuclear cells, collected after pregnancy. The chain joins TRBV5-6 to TRBJ2-7; 10 positions agree with TRBD1. The clonotype was recovered from a female donor in good health, enrolled as a control in a pregnancy study. The CDR3 DNA reads as TGTGCCAGCAGCCCTATTGAGGGGACAGGGGCCTACGAGCAGTACTTC. It translates to CASSPIEGTGAYEQYF.